The source of this TCR beta chain is a study of regulatory T cells in long-lasting Graves disease. Study results and limitations: Persistent disease showed a preference for TRBV28, TRBJ1-2 and TRBJ2-5.

Arm-PCR with iRepertoire HTBI primers amplified the CDR3 regions for these TCR beta libraries. Original analysis: Across all samples, more than 60 TRBV segments and 15 or so TRBJ segments were identified. Each CDR3 protein gets one entry after TCRdb re-called the multiplex PCR reads with MiXCR. The authors' filters were not applied to this entry. The sample includes fewer than 650,000 distinct CDR3 sequences, roughly 15% of them seen just once. Remarks on this clonotype: Its antigen is unknown.

Time point noted: newly diagnosed GD, antithyroid drugs for less than 3 months. RNA isolated from PBMCs was used to make the TCR library. V lost 3 bases and J lost 0, with 14 bases in between. This CDR3 has 16 amino acids. Germline loops: CDR1 MNHEY, CDR2 SVGEGT. This same sample was also part of a study on T cells in Graves' hyperthyroidism and ophthalmopathy. Per that study: With a median lead of around 6.7 months before onset, the model predicted ophthalmopathy.

This receptor was taken from a woman aged 25 to 45 with Graves disease. Material: peripheral blood mononuclear cells (PBMCs), obtained at new diagnosis, from a patient treated with antithyroid drugs. The genes are TRBV6-2 or TRBV6-3 and TRBJ1-1; weak D call: TRBD1 (5 bases). CDR3 sequence: CASSYSAGLMNTEAFF. CDR3 in DNA: TGTGCCAGCAGTTATTCCGCAGGGCTAATGAACACTGAAGCTTTCTTT.